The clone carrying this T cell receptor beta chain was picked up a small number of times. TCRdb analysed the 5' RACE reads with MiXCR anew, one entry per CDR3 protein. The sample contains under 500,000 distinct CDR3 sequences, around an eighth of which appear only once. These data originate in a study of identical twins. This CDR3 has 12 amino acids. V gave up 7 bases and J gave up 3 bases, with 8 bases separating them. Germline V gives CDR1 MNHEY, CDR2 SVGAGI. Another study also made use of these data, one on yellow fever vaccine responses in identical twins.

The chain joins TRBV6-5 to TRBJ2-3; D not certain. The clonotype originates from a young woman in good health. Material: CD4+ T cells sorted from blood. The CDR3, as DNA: TGTGCCAGCAATTCCGGGACAGATACGCAGTATTTT. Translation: CASNSGTDTQYF.